This T cell receptor (beta chain) was observed in a study of T-cell memory formation after mild COVID-19. Each CDR3 protein gets one entry after TCRdb re-called the 5' RACE reads with MiXCR. The data hold under 300,000 distinct CDR3 sequences, with around 10% observed a single time. The CDR3 length is 14 residues. After removal of 5 bases from V and 6 bases from J, the junction contained 6 bases not matched to a gene. Germline CDR1 and CDR2: SEHNR and FQNEAQ (reference sequence). The V gene is TRBV7-9, the J gene TRBJ2-3; the match to TRBD1 covers 9 bases. The specimen was PBMCs or a T cell subset sorted from them (not recorded which). The TCR originated in a man aged 18 to 29 who had mild COVID-19 (a few samples of this study predate the infection). Cell type and time point are not known. CDR3 amino acids: CASSAGTGWDTQYF. The CDR3 DNA is TGTGCCAGCAGCGCCGGGACAGGGTGGGATACGCAGTATTTT.